The TCR beta chain described here comes from a study of blood T cell repertoires in COVID-19. Under the authors' procedure: Amplified reference gene primers provided the basis for estimating nucleated cell counts. The data were produced by immunoSEQ multiplex PCR, yet TCRdb's version contains in-frame clones alone and is incomplete. That table furnishes V, J and clone size, whereas the DNA furnished D and trimming. This table has 46,000 or so clones, more than 90% appearing once. CDR1 is SNHLY and CDR2 is FYNNEI in the germline V gene. This CDR3 has 15 residues. After removal of 4 bases from V and 0 bases from J, the junction contained 4 bases not matched to a gene.

This chain connects TRBV2 to TRBJ2-3, with 7 bases aligning to TRBD2. The receptor was isolated from a man in his sixties or seventies with active COVID-19. Sequencing used peripheral blood. The CDR3 bases are TGTGCCAGCAGTGCCCAGGGAGGGAGCACAGATACGCAGTATTTT. Its protein product is CASSAQGGSTDTQYF.